This T cell receptor (beta chain) was obtained from a study of blood T cell repertoires in COVID-19. CDR1 is SNHLY and CDR2 is FYNNEI in the germline V gene. V trimming: 3 bases; J trimming: 7 bases; junction bases outside the gene matches: 4. This CDR3 is 14 amino acids long. Cohorts were determined from participant-reported clinical history. TCRdb keeps only in-frame clones here, not all; method: immunoSEQ multiplex PCR. This sample has just over 300,000 clones, with 86% found just once. The sample taken for sequencing was PBMCs or T cells enriched from blood (not recorded which). This clonotype was obtained from a man aged 30 to 39 who had recovered from COVID-19. The chain employs TRBV2 and TRBJ1-5; 9 bases agree with TRBD1. CDR3 residues: CASSEGQGTQPQHF. CDR3 nucleotide sequence: TGTGCCAGCAGTGAGGGACAGGGTACCCAGCCCCAGCATTTT.